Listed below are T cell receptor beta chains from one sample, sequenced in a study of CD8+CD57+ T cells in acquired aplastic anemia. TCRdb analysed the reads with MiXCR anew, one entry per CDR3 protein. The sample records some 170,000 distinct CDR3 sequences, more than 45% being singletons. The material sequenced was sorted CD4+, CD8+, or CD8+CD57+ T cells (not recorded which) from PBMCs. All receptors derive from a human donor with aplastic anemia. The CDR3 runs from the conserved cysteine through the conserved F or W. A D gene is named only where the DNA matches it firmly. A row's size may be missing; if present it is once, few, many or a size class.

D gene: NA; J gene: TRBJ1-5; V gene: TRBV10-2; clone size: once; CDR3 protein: CASMGWRQPQHF; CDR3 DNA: TGCGCCAGCATGGGATGGAGACAGCCCCAGCATTTT
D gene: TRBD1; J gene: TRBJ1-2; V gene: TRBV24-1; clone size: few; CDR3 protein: CATSLTGGNYGYTF; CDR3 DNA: TGTGCCACCAGTCTAACAGGGGGCAACTATGGCTACACCTTC
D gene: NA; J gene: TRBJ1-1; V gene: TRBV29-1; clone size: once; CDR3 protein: CSLMGVRGAEFEAFF; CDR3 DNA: TGCAGCCTGATGGGGGTTCGGGGGGCCGAATTTGAAGCTTTCTTT
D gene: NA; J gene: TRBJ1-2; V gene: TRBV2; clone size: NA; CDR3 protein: CASSERINGAWRDYGYTF; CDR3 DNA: TGTGCCAGCAGTGAAAGGATCAATGGGGCCTGGAGGGACTATGGCTACACCTTC
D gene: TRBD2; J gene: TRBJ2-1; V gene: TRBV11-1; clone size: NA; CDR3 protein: CASSLLAGGLDEQFF; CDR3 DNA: TGTGCCAGCAGCTTACTAGCGGGAGGGCTGGATGAGCAGTTCTTC
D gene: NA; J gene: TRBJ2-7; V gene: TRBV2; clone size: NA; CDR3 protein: CASSSTGVLHEQYF; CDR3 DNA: TGTGCCAGCAGTTCGACGGGAGTTTTACACGAGCAGTACTTC
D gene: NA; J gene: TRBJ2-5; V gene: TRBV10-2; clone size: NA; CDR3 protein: CASSVTWETQYF; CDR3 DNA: TGCGCCAGCAGTGTTACCTGGGAGACCCAGTACTTC
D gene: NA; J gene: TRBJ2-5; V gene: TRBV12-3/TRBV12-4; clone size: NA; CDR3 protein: CASSLSHTRETQYF; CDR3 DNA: TGTGCCAGCAGTTTATCTCACACACGGGAGACCCAGTACTTC
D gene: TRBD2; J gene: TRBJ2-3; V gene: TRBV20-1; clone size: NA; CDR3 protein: CSARAPGRVSDTQYF; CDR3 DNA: TGCAGTGCTAGAGCTCCCGGGAGGGTCTCAGATACGCAGTATTTT
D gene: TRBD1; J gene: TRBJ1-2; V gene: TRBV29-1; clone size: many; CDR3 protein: CSVDAGGYGLYGYTF; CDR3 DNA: TGCAGCGTTGACGCAGGGGGCTATGGATTGTATGGCTACACCTTC
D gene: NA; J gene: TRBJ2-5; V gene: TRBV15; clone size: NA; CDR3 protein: CATSRSRKQEETQYF; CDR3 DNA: TGTGCCACCAGCAGATCGCGTAAGCAGGAGGAGACCCAGTACTTC
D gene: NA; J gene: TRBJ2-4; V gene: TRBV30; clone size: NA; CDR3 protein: CAWSVHREQPKNIQYF; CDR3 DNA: TGTGCCTGGAGTGTACATCGGGAACAGCCCAAAAACATTCAGTACTTC
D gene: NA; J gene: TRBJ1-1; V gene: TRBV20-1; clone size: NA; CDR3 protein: CSATREGQNTEAFF; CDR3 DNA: TGCAGTGCCACCAGAGAGGGGCAGAACACTGAAGCTTTCTTT
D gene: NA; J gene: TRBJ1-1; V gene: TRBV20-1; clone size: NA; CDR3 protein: CSAGRGRDTEAFF; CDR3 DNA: TGCAGTGCTGGCAGGGGAAGGGACACTGAAGCTTTCTTT
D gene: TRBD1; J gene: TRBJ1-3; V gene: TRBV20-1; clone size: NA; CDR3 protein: CSARPGTGAGNTIYF; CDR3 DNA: TGCAGTGCTAGACCCGGGACAGGGGCTGGAAACACCATATATTTT
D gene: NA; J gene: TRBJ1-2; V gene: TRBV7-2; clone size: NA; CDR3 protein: CASSLNRRYGYTF; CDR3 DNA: TGTGCCAGCAGCTTAAACCGCCGCTATGGCTACACCTTC
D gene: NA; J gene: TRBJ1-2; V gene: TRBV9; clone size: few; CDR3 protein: CASSAGHGYTF; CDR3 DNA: TGTGCCAGCAGCGCGGGACATGGCTACACCTTC
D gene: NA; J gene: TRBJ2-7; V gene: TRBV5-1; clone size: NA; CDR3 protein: CASSLRASNSHEQYF; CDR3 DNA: TGCGCCAGCAGCTTGCGGGCTAGCAATTCCCACGAGCAGTACTTC
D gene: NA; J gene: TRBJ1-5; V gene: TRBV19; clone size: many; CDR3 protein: CASSFQGKPQHF; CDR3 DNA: TGTGCCAGTAGTTTCCAGGGTAAGCCCCAGCATTTT
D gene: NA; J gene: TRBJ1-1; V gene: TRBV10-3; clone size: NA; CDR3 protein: CAISESSGQNTEAFF; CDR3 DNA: TGTGCCATCAGTGAGTCGTCGGGTCAGAACACTGAAGCTTTCTTT
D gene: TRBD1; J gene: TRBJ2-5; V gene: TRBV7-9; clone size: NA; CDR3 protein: CASSTGDQETQYF; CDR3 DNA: TGTGCCAGCAGCACAGGGGACCAAGAGACCCAGTACTTC
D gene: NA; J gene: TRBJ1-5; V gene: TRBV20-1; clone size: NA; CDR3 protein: CSVRFGDLQPQHF; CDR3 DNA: TGCAGTGTTAGATTCGGAGACCTTCAGCCCCAGCATTTT
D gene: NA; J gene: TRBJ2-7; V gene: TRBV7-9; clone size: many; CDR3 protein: CASASSYEQYF; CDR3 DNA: TGTGCCAGCGCCAGCAGCTACGAGCAGTACTTC
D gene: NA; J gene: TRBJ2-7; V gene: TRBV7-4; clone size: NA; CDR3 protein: CAGSLGLLRGISSYEQYF; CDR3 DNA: TGTGCCGGCAGCTTAGGACTACTGAGGGGGATAAGCTCCTACGAGCAGTACTTC
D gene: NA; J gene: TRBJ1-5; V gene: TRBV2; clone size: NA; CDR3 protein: CASSEREMSNQPQHF; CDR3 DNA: TGTGCCAGCAGTGAAAGGGAGATGAGCAATCAGCCCCAGCATTTT
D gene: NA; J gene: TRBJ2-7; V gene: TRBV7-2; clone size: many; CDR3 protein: CASSPPGGAGRIYEQYF; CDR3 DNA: TGTGCCAGCAGCCCCCCCGGCGGGGCAGGGAGGATTTACGAGCAGTACTTC
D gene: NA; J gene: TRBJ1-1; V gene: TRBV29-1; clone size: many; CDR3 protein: CSVALRGGTEAFF; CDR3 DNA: TGCAGCGTTGCCTTAAGAGGTGGGACTGAAGCTTTCTTT
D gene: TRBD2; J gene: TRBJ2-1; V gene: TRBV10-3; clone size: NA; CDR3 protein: CAISDPVGLAGAHYNEQFF; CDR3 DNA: TGTGCCATCAGTGACCCAGTCGGACTAGCGGGGGCCCACTACAATGAGCAGTTCTTC
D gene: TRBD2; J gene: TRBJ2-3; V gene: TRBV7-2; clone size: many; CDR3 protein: CASSFIAGGTDTQYF; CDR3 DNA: TGTGCCAGCAGCTTTATAGCGGGGGGCACAGATACGCAGTATTTT
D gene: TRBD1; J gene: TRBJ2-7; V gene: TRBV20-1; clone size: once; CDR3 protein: CSARSGTGNYERYF; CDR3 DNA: TGCAGTGCTAGATCGGGGACAGGGAATTACGAGCGGTACTTC
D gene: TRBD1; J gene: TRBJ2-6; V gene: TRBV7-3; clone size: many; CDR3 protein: CASSLGTAGANVLTF; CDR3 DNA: TGTGCCAGCAGCTTAGGGACAGCTGGGGCCAACGTCCTGACTTTC